These 2 T cell receptor beta chains came from one sample sequenced in a study of T cell responses to AZD1222 COVID-19 vaccine (dated by TCRdb to the early 2020s). Library creation used the immunoSEQ multiplex PCR assay. This is the immuneACCESS table as TCRdb keeps it, with only in-frame sequences that have V and J called. A part of the clones is gone; compared with another copy, unresolved V genes explain less than half, and the rest is unexplained. The sample table holds approximately 270,000 clones, of which almost 95% were seen once. The ten largest account for 0.5% to 0.65% of the sample. The label giving this sample's time point can be read as: about 28 days (+/-7) after the second vaccine dose. The sample here was peripheral blood, taken 28 days after the second AZD1222 dose. The origin of the receptors is an adult who received the AZD1222 COVID-19 vaccine.

V usage is TRBV5-1 and J usage is TRBJ2-3; a weak D match, TRBD1 (5 bases). Germline CDR1 reads SGHRS; CDR2 reads YFSETQ. Trimming took off 0 bases at V and 3 bases at J, with 8 bases between the two ends. This CDR3 is 14 amino acids long. CDR3 coding DNA: TGCGCCAGCAGCTTGGGACAGCGAACAGATACGCAGTATTTT. Translating gives CASSLGQRTDTQYF.

This chain joins TRBV4-2 and TRBJ1-5; a weak D match, TRBD1 (6 bases). The CDR3 runs to 16 residues. V was pared by 0 bases and J by 7 bases, with 16 bases between. Germline-derived CDR1 and CDR2 are LGHNA and YNFKEQ. CDR3 coding DNA: TGTGCCAGCAGCCAAGAGGTTGGGGGGGCCTTGCAGCCCCAGCATTTT. It yields the protein CASSQEVGGALQPQHF.